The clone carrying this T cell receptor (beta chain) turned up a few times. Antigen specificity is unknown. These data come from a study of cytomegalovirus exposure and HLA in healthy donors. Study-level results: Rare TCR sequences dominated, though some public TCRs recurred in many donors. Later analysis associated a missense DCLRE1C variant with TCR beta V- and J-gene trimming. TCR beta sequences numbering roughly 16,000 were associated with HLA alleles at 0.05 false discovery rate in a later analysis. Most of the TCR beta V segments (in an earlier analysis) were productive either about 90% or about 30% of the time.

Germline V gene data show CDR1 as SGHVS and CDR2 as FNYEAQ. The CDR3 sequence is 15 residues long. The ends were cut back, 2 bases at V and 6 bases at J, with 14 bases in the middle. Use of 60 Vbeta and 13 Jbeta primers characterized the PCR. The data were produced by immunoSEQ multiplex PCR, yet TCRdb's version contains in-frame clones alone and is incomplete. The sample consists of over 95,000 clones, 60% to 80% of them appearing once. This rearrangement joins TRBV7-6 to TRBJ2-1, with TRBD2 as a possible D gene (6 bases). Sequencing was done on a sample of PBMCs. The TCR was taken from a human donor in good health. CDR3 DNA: TGTGCCAGCAGCTTAAGGGTAGCGGCGGGCAATGAGCAGTTCTTC. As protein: CASSLRVAAGNEQFF.